Sequencing of this T cell receptor (beta chain) was carried out in a study of cytomegalovirus exposure and HLA in healthy donors. This clone was counted only a few times. In the PCR, 60 Vbeta and 13 Jbeta primers were used. Produced via immunoSEQ multiplex PCR; TCRdb's table is partial and in-frame only. The sample carries 150,000 to 200,000 clones, 80% to 85% recorded once. The length of the CDR3 is 16 residues. The J segment lost 5 bases and the V segment lost 3 bases, leaving 8 bases of the junction unmatched. Per the germline V gene, CDR1 is LNHDA and CDR2 is SQIVND (reference sequence). The receptor was isolated from a man between 18 and 35 years old in good health and CMV-seronegative. Input material: PBMCs. The chain couples TRBV19 to TRBJ1-4; 8 bases line up with TRBD1. The CDR3 is CASSMARTGTNEKLFF. The CDR3 DNA reads TGTGCCAGTAGTATGGCCCGGACAGGGACAAATGAAAAACTGTTTTTT.